This passage covers 30 T cell receptor beta chains from one sample sequenced in a study of technical replicates of blood from a handful of donors. Sequencing was performed with immunoSEQ multiplex PCR; in TCRdb, only in-frame clones are kept and a portion is missing. Of over 60,000 clones in the sample, roughly 93% are singletons; the top ten hold 0.25% to 0.3%. Sequencing was done on a sample of T cells isolated from PBMCs. Receptor source: a human donor in good health.

The chain uses TRBV6-5 and TRBJ2-4; possible D gene TRBD1, 6 bases. The germline gives CDR1 MNHEY, CDR2 SVGAGI. Trimming removed 1 base from V and 6 bases from J, with 13 bases in between. The CDR3 sequence is 15 residues long. The CDR3 loop reads CASSYYGQGSNIQYF. CDR3 DNA sequence: TGTGCCAGCAGTTACTATGGCCAGGGGTCAAACATTCAGTACTTC.

The V gene is TRBV5-1, the J gene TRBJ2-3, with D possibly matching TRBD2 (7 bases). Between the trimmed V and J ends, which lost 6 bases and 4 bases, there was a span of 21 bases. This CDR3 contains 16 residues. Germline V lookup: CDR1 SGHRS, CDR2 YFSETQ. The CDR3 spells CASTHLGGGRSDTQYF. As DNA, the CDR3 is TGCGCCAGCACTCACCTTGGGGGGGGGCGGTCAGATACGCAGTATTTT.

The chain couples TRBV5-1 to TRBJ1-5; 8 bases align to TRBD1. The CDR3 is 20 residues long. V lost 0 bases, J lost 2 bases, and 16 bases stayed unmatched. CDR1 and CDR2 from the germline V gene are SGHRS and YFSETQ. This CDR3 reads CASSLGTGIWQGAGNQPQHF. In DNA, the CDR3 is TGCGCCAGCAGCTTGGGGACGGGTATATGGCAGGGGGCCGGCAATCAGCCCCAGCATTTT.

A few counts support this clone. For the CDR3, the DNA is TGTGCCAGCACCTCCTTCGAGTTCAGGGGGAACACTGAAGCTTTCTTT. This translates into CASTSFEFRGNTEAFF. The V and J genes are TRBV9 and TRBJ1-1, with D perhaps matching TRBD1 (6 bases). Trimming shortened V by 6 bases and J by 1 base, and 19 bases separated the two germline ends. Germline lookup yields CDR1 SGDLS and CDR2 YYNGEE. This CDR3 contains 16 residues.

This chain links TRBV6-5 with TRBJ1-5, with 8 nucleotides matching TRBD1. CDR3 length: 14 amino acids. In germline, CDR1 is MNHEY, CDR2 SVGAGI. J lost 3 bases, V lost 9 bases, and 7 bases had no gene match. The CDR3 loop reads CARPDRVINQPQHF. The CDR3 coding sequence is TGTGCCAGACCGGACAGGGTAATCAATCAGCCCCAGCATTTT.

The genes are TRBV5-1 and TRBJ1-1; 8 nucleotides line up with TRBD1. Germline loops: CDR1 SGHRS, CDR2 YFSETQ. The CDR3 contains 15 residues. V lost 4 bases and J lost 1; bases outside the gene matches: 6. The CDR3 DNA is TGCGCCAGCAGCCCAAACAGGGGGAAGAACACTGAAGCTTTCTTT. It specifies CASSPNRGKNTEAFF. Full variable domain (outside the CDR3, taken from reference TRBV5-1 and TRBJ1-1): KAGVTQTPRYLIKTRGQQVTLSCSPISGHRSVSWYQQTPGQGLQFLFEYFSETQRNKGNFPGRFSGRQFSNSRSEMNVSTLELGDSALYLCASSPNRGKNTEAFFGQGTRLTVV.

The chain has TRBV7-2 and TRBJ2-3, with D uncertain. This CDR3 spans 14 amino acids. Germline V gene lookup returns CDR1 SGHTA and CDR2 FQGNSA. V was trimmed by 5 bases and J by 6 bases, leaving 15 bases between them. The CDR3 region has the DNA TGTGCCAGCAGCCCCAACATGCTGTCGGATACGCAGTATTTT. Its translation is CASSPNMLSDTQYF. Together with reference TRBV7-2 and TRBJ2-3, the CDR3 gives the full variable domain: GAGVSQSPSNKVTEKGKDVELRCDPISGHTALYWYRQSLGQGLEFLIYFQGNSAPDKSGLPSDRFSAERTGGSVSTLTIQRTQQEDSAVYLCASSPNMLSDTQYFGPGTRLTVL.

The CDR3 here is CASSPEQGSGGYTF. DNA of the CDR3: TGTGCCAGCAGCCCTGAACAGGGATCGGGCGGCTACACCTTC. The V and J genes are TRBV7-3 and TRBJ1-2; tentative D call: TRBD1 (6 bases). Trimming took off 5 bases at V and 8 bases at J, with 18 bases between the two ends. CDR3 length equals 14 residues. Germline V CDR1 and CDR2: SGHTA, FQGTGA.

This sequence joins TRBV9 and TRBJ2-1, with D possibly being TRBD2 (5 bases). Germline values: CDR1 SGDLS, CDR2 YYNGEE. Between the trimmed V and J ends, which lost 0 bases and 2 bases, there was a span of 18 bases. The CDR3 is 18 residues long. The CDR3 DNA reads TGTGCCAGCAGCGTAGAGGGCTCGAGGACTCCCCCCTACAATGAGCAGTTCTTC. Protein sequence: CASSVEGSRTPPYNEQFF.

This clone came up once. The gene calls are TRBV28 and TRBJ1-2; D not certain. The V gene's germline CDR1 is MDHEN and CDR2 SYDVKM. This CDR3 region has 10 residues. Trimming cost V 6 bases and J 4 bases, with 3 bases left between them. CDR3 residues: CASSRYGYTF. In nucleotides, the CDR3 is TGTGCCAGCAGCCGCTATGGCTACACCTTC.

V usage is TRBV2 and J usage is TRBJ2-7, with 7 bases identical to TRBD1. CDR3 length: 15 residues. The germline CDR1 and CDR2 sequences are SNHLY and FYNNEI. V trimming: 6 bases; J trimming: 1 base; junction bases outside the gene matches: 9. DNA of the CDR3: TGTGCCAGCAGGAAACCGGGACAGCAATCCTACGAGCAGTACTTC. Encoded protein: CASRKPGQQSYEQYF. Full variable domain (missing parts from reference TRBV2 and TRBJ2-7): EPEVTQTPSHQVTQMGQEVILRCVPISNHLYFYWYRQILGQKVEFLVSFYNNEISEKSEIFDDQFSVERPDGSNFTLKIRSTKLEDSAMYFCASRKPGQQSYEQYFGPGTRLTVT.

J is TRBJ1-5 and V is TRBV30, with D uncertain. This CDR3 has 13 residues. Trimming pared 2 bases from V and 5 bases from J, leaving 10 bases between. The germline V gene encodes CDR1 GTSNPN and CDR2 SVGIG (reference sequence). This CDR3 is CAWSSRSDQPQHF. CDR3 DNA: TGTGCCTGGAGTTCCAGGTCGGATCAGCCCCAGCATTTT.

This clone was picked up a small number of times. The chain joins TRBV6-1 to TRBJ1-2, with D tentatively TRBD1 (6 bases). V was shortened by 0 bases and J by 4 bases, with 9 bases between the two germline ends. CDR3 length: 14 residues. The germline V gene encodes CDR1 MNHNS and CDR2 SASEGT. The CDR3 loop reads CASSEALRGYGYTF. CDR3 nucleotide sequence: TGTGCCAGCAGTGAAGCGCTCAGGGGCTATGGCTACACCTTC.

This chain uses TRBV15 with TRBJ2-6; D might be TRBD1 (7 bases). Between the trimmed V and J ends, which lost 1 base and 0 bases, there was a span of 25 bases. Per germline, CDR1 LNHNV and CDR2 YYDKDF (reference sequence). CDR3 length equals 22 residues. The CDR3 here is CATSRARGEAGQLNSGANVLTF. In DNA form, the CDR3 reads TGTGCCACCAGCAGAGCCAGGGGGGAAGCCGGACAGCTAAACTCTGGGGCCAACGTCCTGACTTTC.

The V gene is TRBV18, the J gene TRBJ1-2; 7 nucleotides agree with TRBD1. The length of the CDR3 is 16 residues. CDR1 is KGHSH, CDR2 LQKENI, per germline. The V gene end was trimmed by 2 bases and the J gene end by 2 bases; junction bases not matched to a gene: 8. CDR3: CASSPEQGGGNYGYTF. The CDR3 nucleotides read TGTGCCAGCTCACCAGAGCAAGGGGGCGGAAACTATGGCTACACCTTC.

This clone showed up just a few times. The chain recombines TRBV27 with TRBJ2-7; 10 nucleotides agree with TRBD1. V gave up 5 bases and J gave up 3 bases; unmatched junction bases: 13. Germline-derived CDR1 and CDR2 are MNHEY and SMNVEV (reference sequence). There are 17 residues in the CDR3. CDR3 region: CASSPTGGSLHGYEQYF. CDR3 DNA: TGTGCCAGCAGTCCGACAGGGGGCAGTTTGCACGGCTACGAGCAGTACTTC.

The V call is TRBV19, the J call TRBJ2-7; D not resolved. The V end lost 0 bases, the J end lost 1 base, and 4 bases lay between the germline ends. This CDR3 region has 13 residues. From germline, CDR1 is LNHDA and CDR2 SQIVND (reference sequence). The CDR3 coding sequence is TGTGCCAGTAGTATAGATCTATCCTACGAGCAGTACTTC. Its protein is CASSIDLSYEQYF.

V usage is TRBV19 and J usage is TRBJ2-1, with a tentative D call TRBD1 (6 bases). The ends were cut back, 3 bases at V and 5 bases at J, with 17 bases in the middle. The CDR3 is 16 amino acids. CDR1 LNHDA and CDR2 SQIVND come from the germline V gene (reference sequence). CDR3 sequence: CASSILVGARNNEQFF. CDR3 bases: TGTGCCAGTAGTATTCTTGTGGGGGCGCGTAACAATGAGCAGTTCTTC.

The CDR3 region has the DNA TGTGCCAGCAGCCGGACTAGCGGGTCGACCTACGAGCAGTACTTC. Protein sequence: CASSRTSGSTYEQYF. The chain uses TRBV6-5 and TRBJ2-7; 11 positions match TRBD2. Germline CDR1 and CDR2: MNHEY and SVGAGI. The V segment lost 6 bases and the J segment 2 bases; nucleotides outside the gene matches: 6. The CDR3 has 15 amino acids.

The chain uses TRBV27 and TRBJ1-5; 10 bases map to TRBD1. Germline V gene data show CDR1 as MNHEY and CDR2 as SMNVEV (reference sequence). The CDR3 contains 15 residues. V lost 5 bases, J lost 2 bases, and 3 bases stayed unmatched. CDR3 sequence: CASSPGTGGNQPQHF. The CDR3 nucleotides read TGTGCCAGCAGTCCGGGGACAGGGGGCAATCAGCCCCAGCATTTT.

This chain uses TRBV4-1 with TRBJ1-1, with TRBD1 as a possible D gene (5 bases). There are 17 residues in the CDR3. V dropped 1 base and J dropped 6 bases, with 21 bases sitting between them. Germline CDR1 and CDR2: MGHRA and YSYEKL. The CDR3 bases are TGCGCCAGCAGCCAAGGTCGGGCTCGGCAGGGTTCGGCTGAAGCTTTCTTT. This codes for CASSQGRARQGSAEAFF.

CDR3: CATSRDTANYGYTF. As DNA, the CDR3 is TGTGCCACCAGCAGAGATACAGCTAACTATGGCTACACCTTC. The V gene is TRBV15, the J gene TRBJ1-2; D ambiguous. Trimming removed 0 bases from V and 0 bases from J, with 5 bases in between. CDR1 and CDR2 (germline): LNHNV, YYDKDF (reference sequence). CDR3 length: 14 amino acids.

In DNA form, the CDR3 reads TGCGCCAGCAGCTGGACCCAGAGGGGGGGGGTACCAGATACGCAGTATTTT. It codes for CASSWTQRGGVPDTQYF. The chain couples TRBV5-1 to TRBJ2-3, with TRBD2 as a possible D gene (7 bases). Trimming removed 3 bases at V and 4 bases at J, with 21 bases between. There are 17 residues in the CDR3. The germline V gene has CDR1 SGHRS and CDR2 YFSETQ.

The J gene is TRBJ1-5, the V gene TRBV5-6; D is perhaps TRBD1 (6 bases). V was trimmed by 5 bases and J by 5 bases, leaving 14 bases between them. Germline V gene sequence: CDR1 SGHDT, CDR2 YYEEEE. The CDR3 contains 14 residues. The CDR3 sequence is CASSFGQSHQPQHF. The CDR3 DNA sequence: TGTGCCAGCAGTTTCGGACAGTCGCATCAGCCCCAGCATTTT.

This chain links TRBV7-9 with TRBJ2-7; possibly TRBD1 for D (5 bases). Germline CDR1 and CDR2: SEHNR and FQNEAQ (reference sequence). The CDR3 runs to 14 residues. With 1 base removed from V and 3 bases from J, the gap between germline ends came to 10 bases. The DNA of the CDR3 is TGTGCCAGCAGCTTAGAACAGGAAAGCTACGAGCAGTACTTC. It specifies CASSLEQESYEQYF.

The chain uses TRBV5-4 and TRBJ2-3, with 9 bases identical to TRBD2. In germline, CDR1 is SGHNT, CDR2 YYREEE (reference sequence). The CDR3 sequence is 16 residues long. V lost 2 bases and J lost 6; bases outside the gene matches: 10. CDR3 sequence reads: CASSLLPIAGADTQYF. As DNA, the CDR3 is TGTGCCAGCAGCTTACTCCCTATAGCGGGAGCCGATACGCAGTATTTT.

The genes are TRBV7-8 and TRBJ2-5; TRBD1 matches at 7 bases. Per the germline V gene, CDR1 is SGHVS and CDR2 is FQNEAQ. The V and J ends lost 1 base and 4 bases, in that order; junction bases with no gene match: 9. This CDR3 is 16 amino acids long. The CDR3 is CASSLDDGTEGETQYF. The CDR3 DNA sequence: TGTGCCAGCAGCTTAGACGATGGGACAGAGGGAGAGACCCAGTACTTC.

The chain has TRBV7-6 and TRBJ2-7, with 9 bases lining up with TRBD2. Germline V gene sequence: CDR1 SGHVS, CDR2 FNYEAQ. This CDR3 spans 12 amino acids. V shed 4 bases and J 7 bases; nucleotides not matched to a gene: 2. The CDR3 reads CASSSLAGEQYF. Here the CDR3 DNA reads TGTGCCAGCAGCTCCCTAGCGGGAGAGCAGTACTTC.

The V call is TRBV2, the J call TRBJ2-2; perhaps TRBD1 as D (6 bases). Deletions cut 2 bases from V and 4 bases from J, with 11 bases between. The CDR3 runs to 15 residues. The germline CDR1 and CDR2 sequences are SNHLY and FYNNEI. Written as DNA, the CDR3 is TGTGCCAGCAGTGAAACAGGGATGGGCACCGGGGAGCTGTTTTTT. Residues: CASSETGMGTGELFF.

The CDR3: CASSLSGTGLLDTQYF. The DNA of the CDR3 is TGTGCCAGCTCGTTATCCGGGACAGGACTGTTGGATACGCAGTATTTT. This rearrangement joins TRBV18 to TRBJ2-3, with 8 bases fitting TRBD1. Germline V gene lookup returns CDR1 KGHSH and CDR2 LQKENI. The CDR3 is made up of 16 amino acids. The V and J ends lost 6 bases and 6 bases, in that order; junction bases with no gene match: 14.